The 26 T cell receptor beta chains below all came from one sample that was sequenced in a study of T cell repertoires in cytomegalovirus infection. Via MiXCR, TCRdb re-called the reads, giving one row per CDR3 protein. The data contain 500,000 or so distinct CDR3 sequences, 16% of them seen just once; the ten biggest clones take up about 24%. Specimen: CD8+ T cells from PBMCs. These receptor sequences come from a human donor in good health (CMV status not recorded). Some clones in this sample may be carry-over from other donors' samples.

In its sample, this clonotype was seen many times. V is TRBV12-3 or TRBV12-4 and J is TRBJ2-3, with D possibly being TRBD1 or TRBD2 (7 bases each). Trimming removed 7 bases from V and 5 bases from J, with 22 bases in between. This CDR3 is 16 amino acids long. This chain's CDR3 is CASTPRGGGRGDTQYF. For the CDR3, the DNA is TGTGCCAGCACCCCCAGGGGGGGGGGGCGTGGAGATACGCAGTATTTT.

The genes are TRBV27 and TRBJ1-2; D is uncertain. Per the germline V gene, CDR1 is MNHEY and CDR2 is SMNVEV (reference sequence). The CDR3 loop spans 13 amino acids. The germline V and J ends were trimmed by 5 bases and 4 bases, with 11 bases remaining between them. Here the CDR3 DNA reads TGTGCCAGCAGTCGCGACGGGTCCTATGGCTACACCTTC. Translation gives CASSRDGSYGYTF.

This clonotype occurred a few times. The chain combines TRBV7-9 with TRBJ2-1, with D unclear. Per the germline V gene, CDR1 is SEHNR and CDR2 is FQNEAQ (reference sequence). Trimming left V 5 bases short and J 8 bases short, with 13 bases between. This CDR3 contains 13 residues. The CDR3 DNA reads TGTGCCAGCAGCACTCCGGACGCCTATGAGCAGTTCTTC. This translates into CASSTPDAYEQFF.

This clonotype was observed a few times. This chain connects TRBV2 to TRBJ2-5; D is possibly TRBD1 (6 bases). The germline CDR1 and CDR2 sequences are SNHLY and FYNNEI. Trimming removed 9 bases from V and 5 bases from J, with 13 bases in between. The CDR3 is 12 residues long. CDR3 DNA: TGTGCCAGTGAGGGGGAGAAGGAGACCCAGTACTTC. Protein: CASEGEKETQYF.

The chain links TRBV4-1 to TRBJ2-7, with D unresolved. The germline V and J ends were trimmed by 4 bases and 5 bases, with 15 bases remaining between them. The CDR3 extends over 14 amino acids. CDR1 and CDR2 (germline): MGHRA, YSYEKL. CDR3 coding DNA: TGCGCCAGCAGCCTCTCTTTGTTTTTGGACGAGCAGTACTTC. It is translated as CASSLSLFLDEQYF.

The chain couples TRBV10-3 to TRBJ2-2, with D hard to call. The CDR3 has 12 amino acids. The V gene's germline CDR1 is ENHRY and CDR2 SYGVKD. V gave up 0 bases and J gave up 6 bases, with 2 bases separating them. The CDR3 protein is CAISESPGELFF. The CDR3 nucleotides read TGTGCCATCAGTGAGTCACCCGGGGAGCTGTTTTTT.

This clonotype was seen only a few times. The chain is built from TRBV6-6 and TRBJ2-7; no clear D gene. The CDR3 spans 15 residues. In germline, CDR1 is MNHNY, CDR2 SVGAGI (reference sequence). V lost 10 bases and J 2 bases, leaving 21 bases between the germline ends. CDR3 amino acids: CATRALSTEAYEQYF. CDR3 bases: TGTGCCACCCGGGCCCTATCTACAGAGGCCTACGAGCAGTACTTC.

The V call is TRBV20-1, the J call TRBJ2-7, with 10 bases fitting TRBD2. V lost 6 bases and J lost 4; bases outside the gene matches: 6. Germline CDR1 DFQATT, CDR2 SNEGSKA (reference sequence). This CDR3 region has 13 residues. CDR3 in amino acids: CSASTSGTYEQYF. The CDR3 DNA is TGCAGTGCCAGTACTAGCGGGACGTACGAGCAGTACTTC.

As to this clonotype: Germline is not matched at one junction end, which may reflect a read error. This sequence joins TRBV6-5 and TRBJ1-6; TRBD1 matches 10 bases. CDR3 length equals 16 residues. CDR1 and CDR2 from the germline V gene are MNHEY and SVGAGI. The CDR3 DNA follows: TGTGCCAACAGTACCGGGACAGGGGTGGGTAATTCACCCCTCCACTTT. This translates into CANSTGTGVGNSPLHF.

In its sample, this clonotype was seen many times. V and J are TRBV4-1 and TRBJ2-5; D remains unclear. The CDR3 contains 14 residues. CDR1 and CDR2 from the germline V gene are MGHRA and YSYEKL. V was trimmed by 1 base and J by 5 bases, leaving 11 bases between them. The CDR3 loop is CASSQGLAGETQYF. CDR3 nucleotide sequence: TGCGCCAGCAGCCAAGGACTCGCCGGGGAGACCCAGTACTTC.

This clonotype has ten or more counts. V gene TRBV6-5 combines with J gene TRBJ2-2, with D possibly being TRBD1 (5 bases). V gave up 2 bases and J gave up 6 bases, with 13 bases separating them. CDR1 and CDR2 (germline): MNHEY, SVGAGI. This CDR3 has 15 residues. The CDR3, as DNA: TGTGCCAGCAGTTACACAGGTTCAGGATCCGGGGAGCTGTTTTTT. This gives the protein CASSYTGSGSGELFF.

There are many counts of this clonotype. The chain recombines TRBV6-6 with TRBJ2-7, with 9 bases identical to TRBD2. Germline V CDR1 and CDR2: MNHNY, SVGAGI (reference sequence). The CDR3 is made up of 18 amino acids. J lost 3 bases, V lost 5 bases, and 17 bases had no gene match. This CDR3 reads CASSPLWQASGEIYEQYF. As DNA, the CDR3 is TGTGCCAGCAGTCCTTTGTGGCAGGCTAGCGGGGAGATCTACGAGCAGTACTTC.

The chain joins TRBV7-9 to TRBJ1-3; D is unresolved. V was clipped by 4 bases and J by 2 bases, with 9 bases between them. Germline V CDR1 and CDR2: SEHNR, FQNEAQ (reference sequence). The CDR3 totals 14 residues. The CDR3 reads CASSSTTPGNTIYF. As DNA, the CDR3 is TGTGCCAGCAGCTCCACGACACCTGGAAACACCATATATTTT.

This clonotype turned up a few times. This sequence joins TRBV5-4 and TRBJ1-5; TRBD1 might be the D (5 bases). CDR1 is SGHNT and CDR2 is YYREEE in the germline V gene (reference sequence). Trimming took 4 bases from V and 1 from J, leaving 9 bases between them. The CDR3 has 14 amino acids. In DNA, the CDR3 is TGTGCCAGCAGCCACAGGTCGAGCAATCAGCCCCAGCATTTT. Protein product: CASSHRSSNQPQHF.

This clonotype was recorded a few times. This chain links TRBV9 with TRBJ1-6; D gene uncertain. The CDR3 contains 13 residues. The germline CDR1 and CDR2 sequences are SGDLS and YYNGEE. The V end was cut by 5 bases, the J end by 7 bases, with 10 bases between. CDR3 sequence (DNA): TGTGCCAGCAGTGTCGGGTCGAATTCACCCCTCCACTTT. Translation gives CASSVGSNSPLHF.

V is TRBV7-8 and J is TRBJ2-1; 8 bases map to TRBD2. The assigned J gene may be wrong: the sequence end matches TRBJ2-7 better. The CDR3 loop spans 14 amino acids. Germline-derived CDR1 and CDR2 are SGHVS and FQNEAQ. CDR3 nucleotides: TGTGCCAGCCTTTCGGCGGGAGGTGACAATGAGCAGTACTTC. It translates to CASLSAGGDNEQYF.

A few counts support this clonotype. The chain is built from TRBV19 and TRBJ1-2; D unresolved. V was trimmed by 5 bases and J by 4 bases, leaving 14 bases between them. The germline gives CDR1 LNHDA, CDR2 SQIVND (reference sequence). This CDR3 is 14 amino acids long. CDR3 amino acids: CASSLLPSGYGYTF. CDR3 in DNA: TGTGCCAGTAGTCTCCTCCCTTCAGGCTATGGCTACACCTTC. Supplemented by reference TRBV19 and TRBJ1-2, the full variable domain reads DGGITQSPKYLFRKEGQNVTLSCEQNLNHDAMYWYRQDPGQGLRLIYYSQIVNDFQKGDIAEGYSVSREKKESFPLTVTSAQKNPTAFYLCASSLLPSGYGYTFGSGTRLTVV.

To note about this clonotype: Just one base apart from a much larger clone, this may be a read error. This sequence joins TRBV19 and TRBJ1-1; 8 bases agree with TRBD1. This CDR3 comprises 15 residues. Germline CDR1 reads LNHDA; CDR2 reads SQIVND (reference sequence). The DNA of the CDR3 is TGTGCCAGTAGTATAATAGACAGGGGCGTCACTGAAGCTCTCTTT. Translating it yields CASSIIDRGVTEALF. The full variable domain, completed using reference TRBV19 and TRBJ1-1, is DGGITQSPKYLFRKEGQNVTLSCEQNLNHDAMYWYRQDPGQGLRLIYYSQIVNDFQKGDIAEGYSVSREKKESFPLTVTSAQKNPTAFYLCASSIIDRGVTEALFGQGTRLTVV.

The CDR3 DNA follows: TGTGCCACCAGTGATTTTGACAGGGGCCGGACCGGGGAGCTGTTTTTT. Protein sequence: CATSDFDRGRTGELFF. J is TRBJ2-2 and V is TRBV24-1, with 8 bases matching TRBD1. The CDR3 runs 16 residues. With V trimmed by 1 base and J by 5 bases, 5 bases remained unmatched. Germline CDR1 KGHDR, CDR2 SFDVKD.

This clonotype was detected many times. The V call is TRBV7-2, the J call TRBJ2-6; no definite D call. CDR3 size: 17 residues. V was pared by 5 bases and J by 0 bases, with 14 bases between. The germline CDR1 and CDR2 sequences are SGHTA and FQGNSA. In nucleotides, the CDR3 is TGTGCCAGCAGCACCGAGAACTGGGACTCTGGGGCCAACGTCCTGACTTTC. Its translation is CASSTENWDSGANVLTF.

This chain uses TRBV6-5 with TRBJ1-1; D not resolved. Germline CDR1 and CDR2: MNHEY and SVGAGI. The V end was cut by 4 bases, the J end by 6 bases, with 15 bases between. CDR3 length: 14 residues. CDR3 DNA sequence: TGTGCCAGCAGTTCCACGGCGGGGATTGCTGAAGCTTTCTTT. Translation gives CASSSTAGIAEAFF.

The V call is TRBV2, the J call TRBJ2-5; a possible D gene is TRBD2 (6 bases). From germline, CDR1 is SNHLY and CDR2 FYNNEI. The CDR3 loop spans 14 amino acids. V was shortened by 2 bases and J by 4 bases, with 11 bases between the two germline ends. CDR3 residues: CASSERRRGETQYF. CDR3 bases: TGTGCCAGCAGTGAAAGAAGGAGGGGAGAGACCCAGTACTTC.

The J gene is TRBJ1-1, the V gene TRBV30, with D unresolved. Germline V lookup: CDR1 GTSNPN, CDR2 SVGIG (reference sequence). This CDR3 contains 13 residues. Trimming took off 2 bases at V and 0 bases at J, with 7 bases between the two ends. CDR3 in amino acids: CAWSPQMNTEAFF. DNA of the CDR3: TGTGCCTGGAGTCCACAGATGAACACTGAAGCTTTCTTT.

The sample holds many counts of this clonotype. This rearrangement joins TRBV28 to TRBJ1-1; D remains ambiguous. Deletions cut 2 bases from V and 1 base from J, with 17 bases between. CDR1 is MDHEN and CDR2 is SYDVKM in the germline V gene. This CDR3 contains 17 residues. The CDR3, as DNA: TGTGCCAGCAGTTTACCCCCGCTAGGACTTTGGAACACTGAAGCTTTCTTT. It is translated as CASSLPPLGLWNTEAFF.

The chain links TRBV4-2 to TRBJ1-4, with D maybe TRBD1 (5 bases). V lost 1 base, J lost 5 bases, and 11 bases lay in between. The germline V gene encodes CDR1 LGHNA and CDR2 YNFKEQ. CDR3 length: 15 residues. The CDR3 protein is CASSQVSTENEKLFF. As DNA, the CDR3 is TGTGCCAGCAGCCAAGTTTCGACAGAGAATGAAAAACTGTTTTTT.

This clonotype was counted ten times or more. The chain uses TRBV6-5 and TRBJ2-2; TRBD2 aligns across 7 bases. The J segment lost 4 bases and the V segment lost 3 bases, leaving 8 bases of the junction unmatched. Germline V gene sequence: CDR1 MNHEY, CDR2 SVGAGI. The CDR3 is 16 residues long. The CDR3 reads CASSYFAGEGTGELFF. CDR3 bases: TGTGCCAGCAGTTATTTCGCGGGAGAGGGCACCGGGGAGCTGTTTTTT.